A single sample gave rise to the 23 T cell receptor beta chains below, sequenced in a study of T cells after yellow fever vaccination. TCRdb itself ran the 5' RACE reads through MiXCR, one entry per CDR3 protein. The sample holds 300,000 to 350,000 distinct CDR3 sequences, about 4% seen once. This sample comprised PBMCs, obtained 5 days after the yellow fever booster vaccination. The source is a man in his late teens or twenties who received the YFV17D yellow fever vaccine.

V gene TRBV7-2 combines with J gene TRBJ1-6; D uncertain. V dropped 3 bases and J dropped 7 bases, with 13 bases sitting between them. This CDR3 has 15 residues. CDR1 is SGHTA and CDR2 is FQGNSA in the germline V gene. CDR3 DNA: TGTGCCAGCAGCTTTCGCGCGGCCGACAATTCACCCCTCCACTTT. Translation: CASSFRAADNSPLHF.

This clonotype was observed at least ten times. The chain uses TRBV11-2 and TRBJ2-7; 7 bases fit TRBD1. Germline CDR1 SGHAT, CDR2 FQNNGV. The CDR3 contains 15 residues. V trimming: 5 bases; J trimming: 0 bases; junction bases outside the gene matches: 7. CDR3 DNA: TGTGCCAGCAGCCCCGAGACAGGGAGCTCCTACGAGCAGTACGTC. It specifies CASSPETGSSYEQYV.

This clonotype was detected many times. This sequence joins TRBV10-3 and TRBJ1-3; D ambiguous. In germline, CDR1 is ENHRY, CDR2 SYGVKD. The CDR3 runs 15 residues. V gave up 0 bases and J gave up 2 bases, with 8 bases separating them. This CDR3 is CAISESGGTGNTIYF. CDR3 nucleotide sequence: TGTGCCATCAGTGAGTCGGGCGGGACTGGAAACACCATATATTTT.

This clonotype was found a few times. This chain uses TRBV29-1 with TRBJ1-3; D is uncertain. Germline V gene sequence: CDR1 SQVTM, CDR2 ANQGSEA. V lost 4 bases to trimming and J lost 0 bases, with 7 bases between them. This CDR3 spans 13 amino acids. The CDR3 sequence is CSVAQSSGNTIYF. In DNA, the CDR3 is TGCAGCGTTGCACAGAGCTCTGGAAACACCATATATTTT.

This clonotype was detected many times. The CDR3: CAISGTGGYEQYF. The DNA for the CDR3 is TGTGCCATCAGTGGGACAGGGGGTTACGAGCAGTACTTC. The chain combines TRBV10-3 with TRBJ2-7; 10 bases are a match to TRBD1. The CDR3 spans 13 residues. The V gene's germline CDR1 is ENHRY and CDR2 SYGVKD. V lost 4 bases, J lost 4 bases, and 1 base stayed unmatched.

A remark on this clonotype: Germline and junction disagree at one end, which may indicate a read error. The chain employs TRBV7-2 and TRBJ1-2; D not resolved. The germline gives CDR1 SGHTA, CDR2 FQGNSA. This CDR3 is built from 11 residues. This chain's CDR3 is CASSTTGRENF. In DNA, the CDR3 is TGTGCCAGCAGCACGACCGGGAGGGAAAACTTC.

The chain links TRBV29-1 to TRBJ2-1; D is unclear. V lost 5 bases and J lost 10, with 12 bases in between. The CDR3 covers 11 residues. Germline values: CDR1 SQVTM, CDR2 ANQGSEA. The CDR3: CSVRSWSEQFF. In DNA, the CDR3 is TGCAGCGTTCGAAGCTGGTCAGAGCAGTTCTTC.

This clonotype was detected only a few times. This chain connects TRBV28 to TRBJ2-1, with D perhaps matching TRBD1 (6 bases). Germline lookup yields CDR1 MDHEN and CDR2 SYDVKM. The length of the CDR3 is 13 residues. The V and J ends lost 6 bases and 9 bases respectively, with 15 bases between them. CDR3 in amino acids: CASRLQGALEQFF. The CDR3 DNA sequence: TGTGCCAGCAGGCTACAGGGAGCGCTTGAGCAGTTCTTC.

This clonotype has only a few counts. This chain links TRBV20-1 with TRBJ2-5; 7 nucleotides agree with TRBD1. Looked up from germline, CDR1 is DFQATT and CDR2 is SNEGSKA (reference sequence). The CDR3 loop spans 16 amino acids. V shed 0 bases, J shed 2 bases, and the junction held 9 bases outside the gene matches. CDR3 sequence (DNA): TGCAGTGCTAGAGATGTAAGGACAGGAGGACAAGAGACCCAGTACTTC. Its translation is CSARDVRTGGQETQYF.

This clonotype was seen many times. The V and J genes are TRBV28 and TRBJ2-1, with no clear D. The CDR3 contains 12 residues. Germline-derived CDR1 and CDR2 are MDHEN and SYDVKM. Trimming took 5 bases from V and 9 from J, leaving 11 bases between them. CDR3 amino acids: CASSTPGREQFF. The CDR3 region has the DNA TGTGCCAGCAGTACACCAGGACGTGAGCAGTTCTTC. Full variable domain (outside the CDR3, taken from reference TRBV28 and TRBJ2-1): DVKVTQSSRYLVKRTGEKVFLECVQDMDHENMFWYRQDPGLGLRLIYFSYDVKMKEKGDIPEGYSVSREKKERFSLILESASTNQTSMYLCASSTPGREQFFGPGTRLTVL.

This clonotype was found many times. V gene TRBV27 combines with J gene TRBJ2-7; TRBD2 matches at 11 bases. Germline V lookup: CDR1 MNHEY, CDR2 SMNVEV (reference sequence). Trimming took 6 bases from V and 0 from J; bases not matched to a gene: 7. The CDR3 runs to 16 residues. The CDR3 is CASSSNGTSGSYEQYV. CDR3 nucleotides: TGTGCCAGCAGCTCCAACGGGACTAGCGGCTCCTACGAGCAGTACGTC.

The chain links TRBV18 to TRBJ2-3; D not certain. With 2 bases removed from V and 3 bases from J, the gap between germline ends came to 9 bases. The V gene's germline CDR1 is KGHSH and CDR2 LQKENI. This CDR3 contains 14 residues. In DNA form, the CDR3 reads TGTGCCAGCTCACCAAAGTCGGTTACAGATACGCAGTATTTT. This sequence encodes CASSPKSVTDTQYF.

The chain employs TRBV7-8 and TRBJ1-1; 8 bases align to TRBD1. The junction had 6 bases not matched to a gene; V was cut back by 0 bases and J by 0 bases. Per germline, CDR1 SGHVS and CDR2 FQNEAQ. This CDR3 has 17 amino acids. CDR3 sequence (DNA): TGTGCCAGCAGCTTAGCGAAGACAGGGGAGGTGAACACTGAAGCTTTCTTT. Its protein is CASSLAKTGEVNTEAFF.

This chain links TRBV7-2 with TRBJ2-3; 12 nucleotides agree with TRBD2. This CDR3 spans 16 amino acids. V lost 5 bases and J lost 2; bases outside the gene matches: 5. Germline V gives CDR1 SGHTA, CDR2 FQGNSA. The CDR3 reads CASSAPSGGATDTQYF. In DNA, the CDR3 is TGTGCCAGCAGCGCCCCTAGCGGGGGGGCCACAGATACGCAGTATTTT.

This clonotype was detected only a few times. This chain uses TRBV7-9 with TRBJ2-5; D ambiguous. The germline CDR1 and CDR2 sequences are SEHNR and FQNEAQ (reference sequence). With 5 bases removed from V and 5 bases from J, the gap between germline ends came to 9 bases. This CDR3 is built from 12 residues. CDR3 coding DNA: TGTGCCAGCAGCGCACGCACCGAGACCCAGTACTTC. Translation: CASSARTETQYF.

This clonotype occurred many times. The chain joins TRBV4-3 to TRBJ1-6; weak D call: TRBD1 (5 bases). The CDR3 extends over 17 amino acids. Looked up from germline, CDR1 is LGHNA and CDR2 is YSLEER. Between the trimmed V and J ends, which lost 0 bases and 6 bases, there was a span of 15 bases. This CDR3 reads CASSQDLLAGPNSPLHF. In DNA, the CDR3 is TGCGCCAGCAGCCAAGATTTACTGGCGGGGCCTAATTCACCCCTCCACTTT.

This rearrangement joins TRBV27 to TRBJ1-5, with unresolved D. The germline CDR1 and CDR2 sequences are MNHEY and SMNVEV (reference sequence). Trimming stripped 6 bases from V and 0 bases from J, with 12 bases between. The CDR3 is 15 residues long. CDR3 nucleotides: TGTGCCAGCAGGAAATACAGAGATAGCAATCAGCCCCAGCATTTT. Amino acid sequence: CASRKYRDSNQPQHF.

The genes are TRBV10-2 and TRBJ2-5; D gene unclear. Germline V gene sequence: CDR1 WSHSY, CDR2 SAAADI. V lost 8 bases and J 5 bases, leaving 15 bases between the germline ends. The CDR3 is 13 residues long. The CDR3 reads CASGYSALETQYF. For the CDR3, the DNA is TGCGCCAGCGGTTACAGTGCTCTTGAGACCCAGTACTTC.

The sample holds many counts of this clonotype. The V gene is TRBV5-1, the J gene TRBJ2-5; 7 bases match TRBD2. Trimming at V came to 5 bases and at J to 0 bases, leaving 4 bases not matched to a gene. This CDR3 contains 14 residues. Looked up from germline, CDR1 is SGHRS and CDR2 is YFSETQ. CDR3 amino acids: CASRSRGYQETQYF. In nucleotides, the CDR3 is TGCGCCAGCAGATCGCGGGGGTACCAAGAGACCCAGTACTTC.

In this sample, this clonotype turned up many times. The V and J genes are TRBV5-5 and TRBJ1-5, with a possible D match to TRBD1 (6 bases). Germline-derived CDR1 and CDR2 are SGHKS and YYEKEE (reference sequence). The CDR3 contains 14 residues. V lost 0 bases and J lost 5, with 9 bases in between. This CDR3 is CASSLDGGHQPQHF. For the CDR3, the DNA is TGTGCCAGCAGCTTGGACGGGGGGCATCAGCCCCAGCATTTT.

The chain combines TRBV4-1 with TRBJ2-7; TRBD2 aligns across 11 bases. Germline assignment: CDR1 MGHRA and CDR2 YSYEKL. Trimming removed 3 bases from V and 6 bases from J; junction bases left unmatched: 1. The CDR3 runs to 13 residues. The CDR3 DNA reads TGCGCCAGCAGCCAGCTAGCGGGGGGCGAGCAGTACGTC. This codes for CASSQLAGGEQYV.

This clonotype was seen a few times. V is TRBV6-2 or TRBV6-3 and J is TRBJ1-5; D unresolved. The CDR3 extends over 12 amino acids. In germline, CDR1 is MNHEY, CDR2 SVGEGT. V dropped 7 bases and J dropped 6 bases, with 10 bases sitting between them. CDR3 loop: CASNPGGQPQHF. CDR3 sequence (DNA): TGTGCCAGCAACCCGGGAGGTCAGCCCCAGCATTTT.

This clonotype occurred a few times. The chain joins TRBV7-9 to TRBJ1-1; the D is unclear. Germline V gives CDR1 SEHNR, CDR2 FQNEAQ (reference sequence). Trimming took 6 bases from V and 3 from J, leaving 17 bases between them. This CDR3 has 15 residues. CDR3 DNA: TGTGCCAGCAGTTTGGGCCCGGCCCGGGACACTGAAGCTTTCTTT. Protein product: CASSLGPARDTEAFF.